A selection of T cell receptor beta chains follows, all from one sample in a study of control samples from healthy donors and cancer patients. The protocol was immunoSEQ multiplex PCR, while the TCRdb copy is restricted to in-frame clones and leaves out a portion. The data hold about 160,000 clones, with roughly 94% observed a single time. Input material: PBMCs. These receptors were obtained from a man in his 60s with colorectal cancer. The CDR3 runs from the conserved cysteine through the conserved F or W. The order of the fields is D gene, J gene, clone size, V gene, CDR3 DNA, CDR3 protein. The D gene is left open where the match is weak. The size field is filled for only some rows; it gives once, few, many or a size class.

NA,TRBJ2-5,NA,TRBV5-1,TGCGCCAGCAGCTTGGCTCTCATTTGGGATAAGTCGGGAGAGACCCAGTACTTC,CASSLALIWDKSGETQYF
NA,TRBJ2-1,NA,TRBV19,TGTGCCAGTAGTATTTGGGGAAGCTCCTACAATGAGCAGTTCTTC,CASSIWGSSYNEQFF
NA,TRBJ1-1,NA,TRBV5-5,TGTGCCAGCAGCTTGGTCGACAGGTCCAACACTGAAGCTTTCTTT,CASSLVDRSNTEAFF
NA,TRBJ1-5,NA,TRBV4-3,TGCGCCAGCAGCCAAGATCTTGATCAGCCCCAGCATTTT,CASSQDLDQPQHF
TRBD1,TRBJ2-2,once,TRBV19,TGTGCCAGTAGTACATCCTCCGGGACAGGGGGCACCGGGGAGCTGTTTTTT,CASSTSSGTGGTGELFF
TRBD2,TRBJ2-2,once,TRBV2,TGTGCCAGCGCGGGGGGGCGGGCCACCGGGGAGCTGTTTTTT,CASAGGRATGELFF
NA,TRBJ1-2,NA,TRBV30,TGTGCCTGGAGTTACGTCCCGGGGCGCGGCTATGGCTACACCTTC,CAWSYVPGRGYGYTF
NA,TRBJ1-5,NA,TRBV5-6,TGTGCCAGCACCCGGGGGGCTTTGCCCCAGCATTTT,CASTRGALPQHF
NA,TRBJ1-3,NA,TRBV7-9,TGTGCCAGCAGCTTAGCCCGCCGCGGGGGAAACACCATATATTTT,CASSLARRGGNTIYF
NA,TRBJ2-7,once,TRBV27,TGTGCCAGCGCAAGCCTCTCTGGCGGGAACATCTACGAGCAGTACTTC,CASASLSGGNIYEQYF
NA,TRBJ1-6,NA,TRBV19,TGTGCCAGTAGGGCCGTGGGGGGCGAGGATTCACCCCTCCACTTT,CASRAVGGEDSPLHF
NA,TRBJ2-2,NA,TRBV18,TGTGCCAGCTCAACTTCAACCGCCAGGGGAGAAGTAAACACCGGGGAGCTGTTTTTT,CASSTSTARGEVNTGELFF
NA,TRBJ1-2,NA,TRBV11-3,TGTGCCAGCAGCTTAAAAGGGGACGACGTCTACTATGGCTACACCTTC,CASSLKGDDVYYGYTF
NA,TRBJ2-3,NA,TRBV13,TGTGCCAGCAGCTTGGGGGGTTACGGGGCAGATACGCAGTATTTT,CASSLGGYGADTQYF
NA,TRBJ1-6,NA,TRBV18,TGTGCCAGCTCACCCTTCGGCTCGGGGGAGGGATCACCCCTCCACTTT,CASSPFGSGEGSPLHF
TRBD1,TRBJ2-6,NA,TRBV6-6,TGTGCCAGCAGTTCAGGGGGCGGTGGGGCCAACGTCCTGACTTTC,CASSSGGGGANVLTF
NA,TRBJ1-2,NA,TRBV30,TGTGCCTGGGGGAGGGGGGTAAATGGCTACACCTTC,CAWGRGVNGYTF
NA,TRBJ2-3,once,TRBV13,TGTGCCAGCAGCTCCCCCGTTAATACGCAGTATTTT,CASSSPVNTQYF
NA,TRBJ2-1,NA,TRBV6-5,TGTGCCAGCAGTTACTCGGACGGAACCTACAATGAGCAGTTCTTC,CASSYSDGTYNEQFF
NA,TRBJ2-3,NA,TRBV5-6,TGTGCCAGCAGCGCGTTTATAGATACGCAGTATTTT,CASSAFIDTQYF
NA,TRBJ2-1,NA,TRBV7-9,TGTGCCAGCAGCTCAGGGAATGAGCAGTTCTTC,CASSSGNEQFF
NA,TRBJ1-6,NA,TRBV9,TGTGCCAGCAGCGAGGGTGCCCATTCACCCCTCCACTTT,CASSEGAHSPLHF
TRBD2,TRBJ2-5,NA,TRBV2,TGTGCCAGCGGGCTAGCGGGGGGGCGTGAGACCCAGTACTTC,CASGLAGGRETQYF
NA,TRBJ2-2,NA,TRBV4-1,TGCGCCAGCCGGGGACAGCCGGGACTATCCACCGGGGAGCTGTTTTTT,CASRGQPGLSTGELFF
TRBD1,TRBJ1-5,once,TRBV2,TGTGCCAGCAGAGGCGGGACAGGGGGCAATCAGCCCCAGCATTTT,CASRGGTGGNQPQHF
NA,TRBJ1-4,NA,TRBV6-5,TGTGCCAGCAGTTACTCGACACAGGGACCTGAAGGAAAACTGTTTTTT,CASSYSTQGPEGKLFF
TRBD1,TRBJ1-6,NA,TRBV10-3,TGTGCCATCAGTGAGTCAGGAGGGGGCACCTATAATTCACCCCTCCACTTT,CAISESGGGTYNSPLHF
NA,TRBJ2-7,NA,TRBV7-7,TGTGCCAGCAGCTTGGATGAGGGCTCCTACGAGCAGTACTTC,CASSLDEGSYEQYF
TRBD2,TRBJ2-1,NA,TRBV10-3,TGTGCCATCGGGCGGGAGGGGACCTTCAATGAGCAGTTCTTC,CAIGREGTFNEQFF
TRBD2,TRBJ2-7,NA,TRBV30,TGTGCCTGGAAAACTAGCGGCTACGAGCAGTACTTC,CAWKTSGYEQYF
NA,TRBJ2-6,NA,TRBV5-1,TGCGCCAGCAGCTTGGAACAGGAGGGGAGCAACGTCCTGACTTTC,CASSLEQEGSNVLTF
NA,TRBJ2-2,NA,TRBV5-1,TGCGCCAGCAGACTATCCAACACCGGGGAGCTGTTTTTT,CASRLSNTGELFF
NA,TRBJ1-5,NA,TRBV24-1,TGTGCCACCAGTGCGGGGGGTGGTGGCAATCAGCCCCAGCATTTT,CATSAGGGGNQPQHF
NA,TRBJ2-2,NA,TRBV5-1,TGCGCCAGCAGCTTGGTCGCAGACCCGAACACCGGGGAGCTGTTTTTT,CASSLVADPNTGELFF
TRBD1,TRBJ2-7,NA,TRBV28,TGTGCCAGCAGTCCATGGGACAGGACCTACGAGCAGTACTTC,CASSPWDRTYEQYF
NA,TRBJ2-7,once,TRBV2,TGTGCCAGCAGTGATTCCCCTAGCACCTACGAGCAGTACTTC,CASSDSPSTYEQYF
NA,TRBJ1-1,NA,TRBV30,TGTGCCTGGAGTGTACTCGAGGGGACTGAAGCTTTCTTT,CAWSVLEGTEAFF
NA,TRBJ1-6,NA,TRBV12-3/TRBV12-4,TGTGCCAGCAGTTTTTCTGGGGGGTCACCCCTCCACTTT,CASSFSGGSPLHF
TRBD1,TRBJ1-1,once,TRBV5-4,TGTGCCAGCAGCCCCACAGGGGGAAGCACTGAAGCTTTCTTT,CASSPTGGSTEAFF
NA,TRBJ1-6,NA,TRBV3-1/TRBV3-2,TGTGCCAGCAGCCAACCGTTAAGCTCCTATAATTCACCCCTCCACTTT,CASSQPLSSYNSPLHF
NA,TRBJ1-1,NA,TRBV30,TGTGCCTGGAGGGAAGGGCCGAACACTGAAGCTTTCTTT,CAWREGPNTEAFF
TRBD2,TRBJ2-5,once,TRBV19,TGTGCCAGTGCGCCTGGGACTAGCGGGGTCCAAGAGACCCAGTACTTC,CASAPGTSGVQETQYF
NA,TRBJ1-1,NA,TRBV27,TGTGCCAGCAGTTCCCGCGGGACGGGTAACACTGAAGCTTTCTTT,CASSSRGTGNTEAFF
TRBD1,TRBJ1-3,NA,TRBV5-5,TGTGCCAGCAGTTTTGACAGGGGAGCTGGAAACACCATATATTTT,CASSFDRGAGNTIYF
TRBD1,TRBJ2-2,few,TRBV7-8,TGTGCCAGCAGCTATGAGACAGGGATGACCGGGGAGCTGTTTTTT,CASSYETGMTGELFF
NA,TRBJ2-7,NA,TRBV6-5,TGTGCCAGCAGTCGCGACAGGAGAAGCTCCTACGAGCAGTACTTC,CASSRDRRSSYEQYF
NA,TRBJ2-2,NA,TRBV29-1,TGCAGCGATGAAACAGATAACACCGGGGAGCTGTTTTTT,CSDETDNTGELFF